Listed below are T cell receptor beta chains from one sample, sequenced in a study of T-cell memory formation after mild COVID-19. TCRdb re-analysed the 5' RACE reads in MiXCR, keeping a single row per CDR3 protein. The table has about 360,000 distinct CDR3 sequences, under 15% seen once. Sequencing was performed on PBMCs or a T cell subset sorted from them (not recorded which). Every receptor here comes from a man aged 18 to 35 who had mild COVID-19 (a few samples of this study predate the infection). Cell type and time point are not known. Each CDR3 is given with its conserved first and last residue. Fields, in order: J gene, clone size, CDR3 length, V gene, D gene, CDR3 DNA, CDR3 protein. A D gene is named only where the DNA matches it firmly. Size values are once, few and many counts, or a class for expanded clones, and some rows have none.

>TRBJ2-3|-|16|TRBV7-3|TRBD2
TGTGCCAGCAGCCGTGGAGCGGGGGAGGGTGAAAGTACGCAGTATTTT
CASSRGAGEGESTQYF
>TRBJ2-4|-|14|TRBV29-1|-
TGCAGCGTTCAGTCAGCGGACAGCAAAAACATTCAGTACTTC
CSVQSADSKNIQYF
>TRBJ1-1|few|16|TRBV5-5|-
TGTGCCAGCAGCCTTAGGCAGACAGCGATGAACACTGAAGCTTTCTTT
CASSLRQTAMNTEAFF
>TRBJ2-4|-|14|TRBV27|TRBD1
TGTGCCAGCAGTTGGACAGGGGGATTGAACATTCAGTACTTC
CASSWTGGLNIQYF
>TRBJ1-5|few|14|TRBV5-1|-
TGCGCCAGCAGCTTGACAGGGATCAATCAGCCCCAGCATTTT
CASSLTGINQPQHF
>TRBJ2-1|-|14|TRBV7-9|TRBD2
TGTGCCAGCAGCCTAGCGGGGGGCAGGAATGAGCAGTTCTTC
CASSLAGGRNEQFF
>TRBJ1-1|few|13|TRBV3-1|-
TGTGCCAGCAGCCTGTGGGACTTCGACCCGGCTTTCTTT
CASSLWDFDPAFF
>TRBJ2-1|many|14|TRBV12-3/TRBV12-4|TRBD1
TGTGCCAGCAAACCGGGACAGGGGAGCAATGAGCAGTTCTTC
CASKPGQGSNEQFF
>TRBJ2-3|-|16|TRBV4-2|-
TGTGCCAGCAGCCAAGATCGGGCGGGGGCGCGAGATACGCAGTATTTT
CASSQDRAGARDTQYF
>TRBJ2-1|-|13|TRBV27|-
TGTGCCAGCAGAGTGAACTCCTACAATGAGCAGTTCTTC
CASRVNSYNEQFF
>TRBJ1-2|many|16|TRBV5-1|TRBD1
TGCGCCAGCAGCTTGAACAGGGGGCCGGGGGCCTATGGCTACACCTTC
CASSLNRGPGAYGYTF
>TRBJ1-1|few|14|TRBV10-3|-
TGTGCCATCACTGGGCAGGGTGGATACACTGAAGCTTTCTTT
CAITGQGGYTEAFF
>TRBJ1-2|-|15|TRBV7-3|-
TGTGCCAGCAGCTTTGGTTCAGGGCTTAACTATGGCTACACCTTC
CASSFGSGLNYGYTF
>TRBJ2-7|few|14|TRBV29-1|-
TGCAGCGTTGAAGATCGAAGGGAATCCTACGAGCAGTACTTC
CSVEDRRESYEQYF
>TRBJ2-1|few|12|TRBV20-1|-
TGCAGTGCTAGAGATGTGGCGGATGAGCAGTTCTTC
CSARDVADEQFF
>TRBJ1-5|-|15|TRBV6-5|-
TGTGCCAGCAGTTTTTTGAGCGGGCGAAATCAGCCCCGGCATTTT
CASSFLSGRNQPRHF
>TRBJ1-1|few|15|TRBV7-2|-
TGTGCCAGCAGCCCTCTTTCGACTCCGATCACTGAAGCTTTCTTT
CASSPLSTPITEAFF